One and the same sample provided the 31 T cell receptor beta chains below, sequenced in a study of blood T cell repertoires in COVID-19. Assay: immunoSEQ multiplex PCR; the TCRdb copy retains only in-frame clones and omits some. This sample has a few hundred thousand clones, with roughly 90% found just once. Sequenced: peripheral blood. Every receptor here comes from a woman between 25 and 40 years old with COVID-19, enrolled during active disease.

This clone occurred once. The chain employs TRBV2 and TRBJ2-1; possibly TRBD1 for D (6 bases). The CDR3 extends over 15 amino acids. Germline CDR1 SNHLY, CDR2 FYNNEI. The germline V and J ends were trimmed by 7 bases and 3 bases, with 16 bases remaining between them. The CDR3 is CASKGVTGYYNEQFF. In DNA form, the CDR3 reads TGTGCCAGCAAGGGGGTGACAGGCTACTACAATGAGCAGTTCTTC.

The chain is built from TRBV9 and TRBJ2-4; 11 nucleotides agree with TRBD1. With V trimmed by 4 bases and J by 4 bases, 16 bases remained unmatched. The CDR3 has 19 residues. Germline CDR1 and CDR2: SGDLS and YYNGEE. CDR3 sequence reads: CASSPGQGAVAGEKNIQYF. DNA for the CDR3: TGTGCCAGCAGCCCAGGACAGGGGGCGGTAGCGGGAGAAAAAAACATTCAGTACTTC.

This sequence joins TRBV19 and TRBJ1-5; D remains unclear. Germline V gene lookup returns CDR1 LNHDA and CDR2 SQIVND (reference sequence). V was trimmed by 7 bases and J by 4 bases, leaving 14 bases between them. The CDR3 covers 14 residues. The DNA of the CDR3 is TGTGCCAGTAAGGTGTACAGAGAGAATCAGCCCCAGCATTTT. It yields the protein CASKVYRENQPQHF. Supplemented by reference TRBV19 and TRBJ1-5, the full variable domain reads DGGITQSPKYLFRKEGQNVTLSCEQNLNHDAMYWYRQDPGQGLRLIYYSQIVNDFQKGDIAEGYSVSREKKESFPLTVTSAQKNPTAFYLCASKVYRENQPQHFGDGTRLSIL.

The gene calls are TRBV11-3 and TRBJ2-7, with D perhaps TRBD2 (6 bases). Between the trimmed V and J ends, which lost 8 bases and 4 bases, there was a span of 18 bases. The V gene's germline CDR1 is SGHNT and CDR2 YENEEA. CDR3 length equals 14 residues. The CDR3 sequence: CASGYHLATYEQYV. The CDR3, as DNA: TGTGCCAGCGGGTACCACCTAGCGACGTACGAGCAGTACGTC.

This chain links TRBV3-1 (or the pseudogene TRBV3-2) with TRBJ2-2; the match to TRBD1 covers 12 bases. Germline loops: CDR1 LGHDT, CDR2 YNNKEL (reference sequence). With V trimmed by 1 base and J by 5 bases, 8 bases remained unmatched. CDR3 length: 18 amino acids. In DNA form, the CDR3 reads TGTGCCAGCAGCCAAGGAGTAGTGGGACAGGGGGCGACCGGGGAGCTGTTTTTT. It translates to CASSQGVVGQGATGELFF.

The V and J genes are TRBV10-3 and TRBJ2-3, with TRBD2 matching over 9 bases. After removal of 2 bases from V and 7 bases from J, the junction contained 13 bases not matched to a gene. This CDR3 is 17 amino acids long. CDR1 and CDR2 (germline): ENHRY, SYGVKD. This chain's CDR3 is CAISETMGALAGNTQYF. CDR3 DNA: TGTGCCATCAGTGAGACTATGGGCGCGCTAGCGGGGAATACGCAGTATTTT.

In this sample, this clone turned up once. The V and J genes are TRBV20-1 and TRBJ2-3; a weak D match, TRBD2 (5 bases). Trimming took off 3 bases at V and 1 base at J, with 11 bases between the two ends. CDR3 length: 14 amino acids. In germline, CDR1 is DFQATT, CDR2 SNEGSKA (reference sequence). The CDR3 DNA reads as TGCAGTGCTAGTCTGGAGGCAGGCACAGATACGCAGTATTTT. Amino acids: CSASLEAGTDTQYF.

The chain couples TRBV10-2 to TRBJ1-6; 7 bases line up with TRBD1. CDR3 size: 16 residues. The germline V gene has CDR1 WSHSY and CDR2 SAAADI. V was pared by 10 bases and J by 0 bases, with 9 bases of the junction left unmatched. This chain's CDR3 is CATTGDESSYNSPLHF. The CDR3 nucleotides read TGCGCCACCACAGGGGACGAGAGCTCCTATAATTCACCCCTCCACTTT.

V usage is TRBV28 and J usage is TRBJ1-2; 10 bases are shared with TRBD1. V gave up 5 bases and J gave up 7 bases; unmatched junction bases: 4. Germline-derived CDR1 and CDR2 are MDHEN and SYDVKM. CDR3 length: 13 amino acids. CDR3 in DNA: TGTGCCAGCAGTAGACAGGGGGCGACTGGCTACACCTTC. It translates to CASSRQGATGYTF.

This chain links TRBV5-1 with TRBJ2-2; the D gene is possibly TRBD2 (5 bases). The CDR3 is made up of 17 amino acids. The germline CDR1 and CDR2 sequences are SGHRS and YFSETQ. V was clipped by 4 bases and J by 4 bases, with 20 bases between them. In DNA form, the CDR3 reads TGCGCCAGCAGCCAGGAAGTAACGGGGTCGGGCACCGGGGAGCTGTTTTTT. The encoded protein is CASSQEVTGSGTGELFF.

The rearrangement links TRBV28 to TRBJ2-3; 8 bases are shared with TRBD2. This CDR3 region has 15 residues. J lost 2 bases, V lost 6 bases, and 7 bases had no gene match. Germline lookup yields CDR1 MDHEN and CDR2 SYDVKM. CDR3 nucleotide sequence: TGTGCCAGCAGCGAGTCTAGCGGGCTCACAGATACGCAGTATTTT. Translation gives CASSESSGLTDTQYF.

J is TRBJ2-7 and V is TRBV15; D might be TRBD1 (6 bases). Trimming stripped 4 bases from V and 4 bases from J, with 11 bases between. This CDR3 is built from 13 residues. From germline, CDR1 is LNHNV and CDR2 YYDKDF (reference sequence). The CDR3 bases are TGTGCCACCAGCACCTCTAGGGGGTACGAGCAGTACTTC. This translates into CATSTSRGYEQYF.

The CDR3 nucleotides are TGCGCCAGCAGCCAACTAGCGGGGGGGCCAAGGACGCAGTATTTT. Residues: CASSQLAGGPRTQYF. The chain combines TRBV4-3 with TRBJ2-3, with TRBD2 matching 12 bases. The CDR3 sequence is 15 residues long. The V segment lost 2 bases and the J segment 9 bases; nucleotides outside the gene matches: 6. Germline assignment: CDR1 LGHNA and CDR2 YSLEER.

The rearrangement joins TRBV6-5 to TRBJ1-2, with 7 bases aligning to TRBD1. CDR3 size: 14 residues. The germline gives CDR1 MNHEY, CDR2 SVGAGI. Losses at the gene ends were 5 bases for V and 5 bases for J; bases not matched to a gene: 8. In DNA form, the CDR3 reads TGTGCCAGCAGTCCCGCCGGGACAGTTTATGGCTACACCTTC. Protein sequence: CASSPAGTVYGYTF.

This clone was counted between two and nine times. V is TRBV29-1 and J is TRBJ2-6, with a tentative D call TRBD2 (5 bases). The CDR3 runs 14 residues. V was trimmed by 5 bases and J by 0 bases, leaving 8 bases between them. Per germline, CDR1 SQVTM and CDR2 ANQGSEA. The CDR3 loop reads CSVRTSSGANVLTF. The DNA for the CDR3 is TGCAGCGTTCGCACTAGCTCTGGGGCCAACGTCCTGACTTTC.

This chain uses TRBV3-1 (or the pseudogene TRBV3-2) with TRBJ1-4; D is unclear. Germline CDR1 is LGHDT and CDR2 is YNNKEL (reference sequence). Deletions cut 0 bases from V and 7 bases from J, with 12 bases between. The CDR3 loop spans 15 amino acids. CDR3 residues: CASSQDSTRAEKLFF. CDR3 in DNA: TGTGCCAGCAGCCAAGACTCCACTAGGGCTGAAAAACTGTTTTTT.

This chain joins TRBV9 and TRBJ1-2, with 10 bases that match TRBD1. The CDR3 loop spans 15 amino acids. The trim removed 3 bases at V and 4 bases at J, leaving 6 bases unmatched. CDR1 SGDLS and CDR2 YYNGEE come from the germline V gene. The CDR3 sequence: CASSARDRGPYGYTF. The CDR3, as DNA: TGTGCCAGCAGCGCTAGGGACAGGGGCCCCTATGGCTACACCTTC.

In DNA, the CDR3 is TGCGCCAGCAGTGAGGGTCGTGAGATAGTTCCTAACTATGGCTACACCTTC. Protein sequence: CASSEGREIVPNYGYTF. The chain links TRBV10-1 to TRBJ1-2; D not resolved. Trimming removed 2 bases at V and 0 bases at J, with 16 bases between. The CDR3 is 17 residues long. Germline loops: CDR1 WNHNN, CDR2 SYGVQD (reference sequence).

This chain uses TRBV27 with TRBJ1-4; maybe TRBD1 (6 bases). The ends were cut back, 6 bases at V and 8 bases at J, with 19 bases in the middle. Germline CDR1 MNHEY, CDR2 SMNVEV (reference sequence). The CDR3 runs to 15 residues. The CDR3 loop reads CASRSVGQGNEKLFF. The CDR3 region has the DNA TGTGCCAGCAGGTCCGTGGGACAAGGAAACGAAAAACTGTTTTTT.

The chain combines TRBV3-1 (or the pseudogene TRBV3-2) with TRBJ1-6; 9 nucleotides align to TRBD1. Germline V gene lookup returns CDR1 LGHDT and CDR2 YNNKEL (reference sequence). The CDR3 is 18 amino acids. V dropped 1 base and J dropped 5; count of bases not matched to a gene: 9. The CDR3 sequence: CASSQVRGDRDNNSPLHF. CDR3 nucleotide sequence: TGTGCCAGCAGCCAAGTCAGGGGGGACAGGGATAATAATTCACCCCTCCACTTT.

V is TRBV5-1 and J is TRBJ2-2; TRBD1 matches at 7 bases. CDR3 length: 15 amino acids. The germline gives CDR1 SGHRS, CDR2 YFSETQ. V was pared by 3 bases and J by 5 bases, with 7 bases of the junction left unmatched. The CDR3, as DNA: TGCGCCAGCAGCTCCTTCGACAGGGAAACCGGGGAGCTGTTTTTT. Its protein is CASSSFDRETGELFF.

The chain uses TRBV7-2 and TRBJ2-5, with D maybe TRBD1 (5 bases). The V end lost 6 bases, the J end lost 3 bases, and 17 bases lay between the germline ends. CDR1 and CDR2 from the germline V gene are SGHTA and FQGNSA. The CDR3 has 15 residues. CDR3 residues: CASSPQGRVKETQYF. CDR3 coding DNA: TGTGCCAGCAGTCCCCAGGGTAGGGTCAAAGAGACCCAGTACTTC. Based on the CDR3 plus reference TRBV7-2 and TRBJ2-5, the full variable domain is GAGVSQSPSNKVTEKGKDVELRCDPISGHTALYWYRQSLGQGLEFLIYFQGNSAPDKSGLPSDRFSAERTGGSVSTLTIQRTQQEDSAVYLCASSPQGRVKETQYFGPGTRLLVL.

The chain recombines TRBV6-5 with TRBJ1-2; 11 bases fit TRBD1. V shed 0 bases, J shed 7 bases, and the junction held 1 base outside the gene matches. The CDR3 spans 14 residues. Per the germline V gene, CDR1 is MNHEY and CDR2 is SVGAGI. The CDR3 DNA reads TGTGCCAGCAGTTACTCAGGGACAGGGGGTGGCTACACCTTC. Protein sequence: CASSYSGTGGGYTF.

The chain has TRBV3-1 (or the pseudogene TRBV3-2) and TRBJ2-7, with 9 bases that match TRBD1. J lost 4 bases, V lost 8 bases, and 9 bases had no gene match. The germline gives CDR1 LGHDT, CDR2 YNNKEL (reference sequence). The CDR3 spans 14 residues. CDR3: CASQSGQGFYEQYV. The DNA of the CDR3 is TGTGCCAGCCAAAGCGGACAGGGGTTTTACGAGCAGTACGTC.

The CDR3 DNA reads TGTGCCACCAGTGACCATGGGACTAGCGGGAGAGTTACGCAGTATTTT. Residues: CATSDHGTSGRVTQYF. V usage is TRBV24-1 and J usage is TRBJ2-3; 14 bases fit TRBD2. Germline loops: CDR1 KGHDR, CDR2 SFDVKD. This CDR3 region has 16 residues. With 4 bases clipped from V and 8 bases from J, the junction kept 7 bases outside the gene matches.

CDR3 region: CASSLLSGGEGQPQHF. The CDR3 nucleotides read TGTGCCAGCAGTTTGTTATCAGGGGGTGAGGGTCAGCCCCAGCATTTT. The chain joins TRBV27 to TRBJ1-5, with TRBD1 matching over 7 bases. Trimming at V came to 3 bases and at J to 6 bases, leaving 11 bases not matched to a gene. Germline V gene lookup returns CDR1 MNHEY and CDR2 SMNVEV (reference sequence). CDR3 length equals 16 residues.

The CDR3 DNA follows: TGCGCCAGCAGGACAGGGACCACAGATACGCAGTATTTT. It encodes CASRTGTTDTQYF. The gene calls are TRBV5-1 and TRBJ2-3, with 7 bases fitting TRBD1. This CDR3 has 13 residues. Germline V gene data show CDR1 as SGHRS and CDR2 as YFSETQ. V dropped 5 bases and J dropped 2; count of bases not matched to a gene: 2. The full variable domain, in which reference TRBV5-1 and TRBJ2-3 provide the parts outside the CDR3, is KAGVTQTPRYLIKTRGQQVTLSCSPISGHRSVSWYQQTPGQGLQFLFEYFSETQRNKGNFPGRFSGRQFSNSRSEMNVSTLELGDSALYLCASRTGTTDTQYFGPGTRLTVL.

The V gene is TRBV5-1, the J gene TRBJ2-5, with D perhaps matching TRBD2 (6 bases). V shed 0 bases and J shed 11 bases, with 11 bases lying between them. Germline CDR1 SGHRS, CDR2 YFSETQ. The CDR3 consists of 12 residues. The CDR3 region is CASSLVGLAQYF. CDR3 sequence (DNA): TGCGCCAGCAGCTTGGTTGGGCTAGCGCAGTACTTC.

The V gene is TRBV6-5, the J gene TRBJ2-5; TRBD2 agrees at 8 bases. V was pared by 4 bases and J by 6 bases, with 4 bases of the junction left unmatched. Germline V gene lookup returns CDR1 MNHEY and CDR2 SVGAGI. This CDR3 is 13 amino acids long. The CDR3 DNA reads TGTGCCAGCAGTTCTGGCGGGGGGAAGACCCAGTACTTC. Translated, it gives CASSSGGGKTQYF.

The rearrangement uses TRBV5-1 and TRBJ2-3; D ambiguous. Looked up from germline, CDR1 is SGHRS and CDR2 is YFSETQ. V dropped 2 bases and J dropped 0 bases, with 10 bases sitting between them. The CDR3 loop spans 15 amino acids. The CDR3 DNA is TGCGCCAGCAGCTTCTGGAGATCTAGCACAGATACGCAGTATTTT. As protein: CASSFWRSSTDTQYF.

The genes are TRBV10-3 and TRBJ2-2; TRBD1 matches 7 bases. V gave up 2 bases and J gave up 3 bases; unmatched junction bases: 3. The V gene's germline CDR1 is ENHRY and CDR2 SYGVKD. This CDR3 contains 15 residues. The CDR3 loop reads CAISELQGDTGELFF. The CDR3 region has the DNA TGTGCCATCAGTGAGCTCCAGGGGGACACCGGGGAGCTGTTTTTT.